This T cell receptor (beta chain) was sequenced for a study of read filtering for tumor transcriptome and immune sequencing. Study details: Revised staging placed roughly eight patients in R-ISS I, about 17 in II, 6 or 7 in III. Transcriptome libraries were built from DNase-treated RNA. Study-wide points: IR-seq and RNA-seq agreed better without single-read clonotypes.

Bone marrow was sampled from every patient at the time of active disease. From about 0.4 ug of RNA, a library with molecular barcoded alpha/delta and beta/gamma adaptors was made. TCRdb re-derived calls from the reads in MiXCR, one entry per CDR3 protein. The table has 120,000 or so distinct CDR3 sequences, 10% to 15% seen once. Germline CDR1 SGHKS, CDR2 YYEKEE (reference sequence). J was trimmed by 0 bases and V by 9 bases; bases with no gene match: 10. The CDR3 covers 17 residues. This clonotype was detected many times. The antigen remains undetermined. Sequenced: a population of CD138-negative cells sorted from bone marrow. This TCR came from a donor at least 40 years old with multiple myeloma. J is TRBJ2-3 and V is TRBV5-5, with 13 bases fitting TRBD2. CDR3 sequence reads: CATATSGGPPSTDTQYF. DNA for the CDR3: TGTGCCACCGCGACTAGCGGGGGGCCCCCTAGCACAGATACGCAGTATTTT.